This record looks at one T cell receptor (beta chain) sequence and its context. Its antigen is currently unknown. Generated by immunoSEQ multiplex PCR, the TCRdb table keeps only in-frame clones and is missing some. The sample has tens of thousands of clones, 70% to 90% seen once. This entry comes from a study of OX40 agonist ivuxolimab in advanced cancers. Points from the study as a whole: Researchers report that CD8+ T cells had, on average, more expanded clones than CD4+.

CDR3 length: 15 amino acids. Trimming took off 6 bases at V and 4 bases at J, with 18 bases between the two ends. Germline-derived CDR1 and CDR2 are LNHDA and SQIVND (reference sequence). The source material was CD4+ or CD8+ T cells sorted from blood, sampled in a trial of the OX40 agonist ivuxolimab. This sequence was found in an adult with an advanced solid tumor such as melanoma, head and neck, liver or kidney cancer. V gene TRBV19 combines with J gene TRBJ1-1; tentatively, D is TRBD1 (6 bases). The CDR3 DNA sequence: TGTGCCAGTAGCCTACTAGCGGGGGCTATCACTGAAGCTTTCTTT. As protein: CASSLLAGAITEAFF. Filled out from reference TRBV19 and TRBJ1-1, the complete variable domain reads DGGITQSPKYLFRKEGQNVTLSCEQNLNHDAMYWYRQDPGQGLRLIYYSQIVNDFQKGDIAEGYSVSREKKESFPLTVTSAQKNPTAFYLCASSLLAGAITEAFFGQGTRLTVV.